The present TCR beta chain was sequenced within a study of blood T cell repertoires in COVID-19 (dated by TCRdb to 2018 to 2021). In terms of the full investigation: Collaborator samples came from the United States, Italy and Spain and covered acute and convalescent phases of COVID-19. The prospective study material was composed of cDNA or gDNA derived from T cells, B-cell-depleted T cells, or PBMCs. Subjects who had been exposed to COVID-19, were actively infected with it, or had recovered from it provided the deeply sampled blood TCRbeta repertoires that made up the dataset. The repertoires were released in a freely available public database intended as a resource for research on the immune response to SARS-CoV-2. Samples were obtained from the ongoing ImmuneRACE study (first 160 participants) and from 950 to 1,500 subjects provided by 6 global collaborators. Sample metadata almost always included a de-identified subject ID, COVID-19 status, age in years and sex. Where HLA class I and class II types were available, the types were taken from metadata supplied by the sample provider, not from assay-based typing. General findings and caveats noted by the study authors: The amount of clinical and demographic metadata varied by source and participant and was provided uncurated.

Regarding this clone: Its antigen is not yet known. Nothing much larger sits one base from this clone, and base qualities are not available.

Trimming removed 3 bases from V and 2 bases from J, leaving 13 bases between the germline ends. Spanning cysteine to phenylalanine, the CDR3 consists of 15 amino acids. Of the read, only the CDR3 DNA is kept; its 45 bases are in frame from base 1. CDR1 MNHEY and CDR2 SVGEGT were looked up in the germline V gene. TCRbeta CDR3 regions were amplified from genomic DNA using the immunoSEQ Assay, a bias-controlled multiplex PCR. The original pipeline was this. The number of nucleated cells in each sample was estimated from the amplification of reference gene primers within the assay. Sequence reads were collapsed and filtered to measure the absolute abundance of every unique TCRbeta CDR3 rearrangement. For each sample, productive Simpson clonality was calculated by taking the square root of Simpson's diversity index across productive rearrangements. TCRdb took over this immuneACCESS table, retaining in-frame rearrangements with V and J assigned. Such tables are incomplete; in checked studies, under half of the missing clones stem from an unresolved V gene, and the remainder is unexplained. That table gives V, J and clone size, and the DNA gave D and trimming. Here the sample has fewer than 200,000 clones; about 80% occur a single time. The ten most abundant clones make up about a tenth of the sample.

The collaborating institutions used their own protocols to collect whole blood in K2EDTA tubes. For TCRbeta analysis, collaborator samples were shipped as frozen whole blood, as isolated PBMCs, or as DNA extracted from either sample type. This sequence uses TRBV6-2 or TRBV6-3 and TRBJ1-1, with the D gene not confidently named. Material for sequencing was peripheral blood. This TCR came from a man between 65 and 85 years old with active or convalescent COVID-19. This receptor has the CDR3 CASSYLDRTNTEAFF. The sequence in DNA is TGTGCCAGCAGTTATTTGGACCGGACTAACACTGAAGCTTTCTTT.